The next 23 T cell receptor beta chains were all read from a single sample in a study of blood T cell repertoires in COVID-19. The protocol was immunoSEQ multiplex PCR, while the TCRdb copy is restricted to in-frame clones and leaves out a portion. The sample includes about 68,000 clones, roughly 91% seen only once; the top ten take 7.3%. The specimen was peripheral blood. These receptors originate from a middle-aged man with COVID-19, enrolled during active disease.

V and J are TRBV28 and TRBJ1-2; TRBD1 matches at 8 bases. The CDR3 covers 16 residues. CDR1 and CDR2 (germline): MDHEN, SYDVKM. The V segment lost 6 bases and the J segment 2 bases; nucleotides outside the gene matches: 11. CDR3: CASSSSGQGRNYGYTF. For the CDR3, the DNA is TGTGCCAGCAGCAGCAGTGGACAGGGCAGGAACTATGGCTACACCTTC.

The CDR3 nucleotides are TGTGCCTGGATGATGACAGACATGAACACTGAAGCTTTCTTT. Translated: CAWMMTDMNTEAFF. This chain connects TRBV30 to TRBJ1-1, with a possible D match to TRBD1 (5 bases). The ends were cut back, 4 bases at V and 0 bases at J, with 12 bases in the middle. The CDR3 loop spans 14 amino acids. The germline CDR1 and CDR2 sequences are GTSNPN and SVGIG (reference sequence).

The genes are TRBV4-1 and TRBJ2-3; 7 nucleotides line up with TRBD1. Trimming cost V 4 bases and J 2 bases; bases outside gene matches: 12. The CDR3 extends over 17 amino acids. Germline CDR1 reads MGHRA; CDR2 reads YSYEKL. The CDR3: CASSPLTGQSDTDTQYF. CDR3 coding DNA: TGCGCCAGCAGCCCGCTGACGGGACAGTCGGACACAGATACGCAGTATTTT.

The rearrangement links TRBV19 to TRBJ2-2, with 8 nucleotides matching TRBD1. The V segment lost 3 bases and the J segment 7 bases; nucleotides outside the gene matches: 4. Per the germline V gene, CDR1 is LNHDA and CDR2 is SQIVND (reference sequence). The CDR3 spans 14 residues. As DNA, the CDR3 is TGTGCCAGTAGTATCGACAGGGGAGGCGGGGAGCTGTTTTTT. Translated, it gives CASSIDRGGGELFF.

This chain connects TRBV7-9 to TRBJ2-5; the D gene is possibly TRBD1 (5 bases). The CDR3 is 13 residues long. V lost 7 bases to trimming and J lost 0 bases, with 9 bases between them. The germline V gene has CDR1 SEHNR and CDR2 FQNEAQ (reference sequence). The CDR3, as DNA: TGTGCCAGCAAAGGGGTTTACCAAGAGACCCAGTACTTC. It specifies CASKGVYQETQYF. The variable domain in full, completed from reference TRBV7-9 and TRBJ2-5, reads DTGVSQNPRHKITKRGQNVTFRCDPISEHNRLYWYRQTLGQGPEFLTYFQNEAQLEKSRLLSDRFSAERPKGSFSTLEIQRTEQGDSAMYLCASKGVYQETQYFGPGTRLLVL.

This sequence joins TRBV5-1 and TRBJ2-1; 9 nucleotides line up with TRBD1. Germline CDR1 SGHRS, CDR2 YFSETQ. V lost 5 bases, J lost 7 bases, and 7 bases stayed unmatched. CDR3 length equals 14 residues. The CDR3 DNA sequence: TGCGCCAGCAGTCCGGGACAGGGTTTTAATGAGCAGTTCTTC. This sequence encodes CASSPGQGFNEQFF. Full variable domain (rest looked up from reference TRBV5-1 and TRBJ2-1): KAGVTQTPRYLIKTRGQQVTLSCSPISGHRSVSWYQQTPGQGLQFLFEYFSETQRNKGNFPGRFSGRQFSNSRSEMNVSTLELGDSALYLCASSPGQGFNEQFFGPGTRLTVL.

This chain uses TRBV30 with TRBJ1-3, with TRBD1 as a possible D gene (6 bases). Germline CDR1 reads GTSNPN; CDR2 reads SVGIG (reference sequence). This CDR3 has 13 residues. The V end lost 1 base, the J end lost 2 bases, and 6 bases lay between the germline ends. The CDR3 bases are TGTGCCTGGAGTGCAGGGGCTGGAAACACCATATATTTT. Its protein product is CAWSAGAGNTIYF.

The chain combines TRBV5-6 with TRBJ1-5; 8 nucleotides match TRBD1. This CDR3 is built from 13 residues. Germline CDR1 reads SGHDT; CDR2 reads YYEEEE. V was clipped by 2 bases and J by 9 bases; unmatched bases: 4. As DNA, the CDR3 is TGTGCCAGCAGCTTCGACAGGGGACCGCCCCAGCATTTT. Residues: CASSFDRGPPQHF.

The V gene is TRBV18, the J gene TRBJ1-6, with TRBD1 matching over 10 bases. The CDR3 is 15 residues long. Germline loops: CDR1 KGHSH, CDR2 LQKENI. With V trimmed by 5 bases and J by 8 bases, 6 bases remained unmatched. CDR3 bases: TGTGCCAGCTCAGTCGGGACAGGGGTCCATTCACCCCTCCACTTT. It encodes CASSVGTGVHSPLHF.

This rearrangement joins TRBV18 to TRBJ1-5; D might be TRBD1 (5 bases). Germline-derived CDR1 and CDR2 are KGHSH and LQKENI. The CDR3 is 15 amino acids. The ends were cut back, 0 bases at V and 3 bases at J, with 9 bases in the middle. CDR3 nucleotide sequence: TGTGCCAGCTCACCACCGGGGCAGAACAATCAGCCCCAGCATTTT. As protein: CASSPPGQNNQPQHF.

V usage is TRBV11-1 and J usage is TRBJ2-7, with D perhaps TRBD2 (5 bases). Germline lookup yields CDR1 SGHAT and CDR2 FQDESV (reference sequence). This CDR3 has 15 residues. Trimming removed 5 bases at V and 2 bases at J, with 16 bases between. The CDR3 loop reads CASSPLPGKTYEQYF. CDR3 coding DNA: TGTGCCAGCAGCCCTCTCCCGGGGAAGACCTACGAGCAGTACTTC.

The chain recombines TRBV15 with TRBJ1-1, with D unclear. Germline CDR1 and CDR2: LNHNV and YYDKDF (reference sequence). The CDR3 runs to 13 residues. V was shortened by 0 bases and J by 11 bases, with 13 bases between the two germline ends. The CDR3 nucleotides are TGTGCCACCAGCAGAGATTGGGCAGGAGGCGCTTTCTTT. Its translation: CATSRDWAGGAFF.

The chain recombines TRBV9 with TRBJ2-7, with 9 bases matching TRBD1. J lost 5 bases, V lost 4 bases, and 10 bases had no gene match. The CDR3 contains 15 residues. Germline values: CDR1 SGDLS, CDR2 YYNGEE. CDR3 amino acids: CASSPTGQGSNEQYF. CDR3 sequence (DNA): TGTGCCAGCAGCCCAACGGGACAGGGAAGCAACGAGCAGTACTTC.

Only one count was recorded for this clone. The gene calls are TRBV29-1 and TRBJ1-1; 9 bases match TRBD1. The trim removed 6 bases at V and 1 base at J, leaving 3 bases unmatched. CDR3 length: 13 residues. Germline-derived CDR1 and CDR2 are SQVTM and ANQGSEA. The CDR3 nucleotides are TGCAGCGTGATGGGACAGGGGAACACTGAAGCTTTCTTT. This encodes CSVMGQGNTEAFF. The entire variable domain, with the rest obtained from reference TRBV29-1 and TRBJ1-1, is as follows: SAVISQKPSRDICQRGTSLTIQCQVDSQVTMMFWYRQQPGQSLTLIATANQGSEATYESGFVIDKFPISRPNLTFSTLTVSNMSPEDSSIYLCSVMGQGNTEAFFGQGTRLTVV.

The rearrangement uses TRBV6-2 or TRBV6-3 and TRBJ2-1; 9 nucleotides line up with TRBD1. Germline CDR1 MNHEY, CDR2 SVGEGT. This CDR3 contains 15 residues. With V trimmed by 4 bases and J by 7 bases, 8 bases remained unmatched. The CDR3 region is CASSLTGGAGNEQFF. In DNA, the CDR3 is TGTGCCAGCAGTTTAACAGGGGGCGCCGGAAATGAGCAGTTCTTC.

This rearrangement joins TRBV30 to TRBJ2-1, with TRBD2 matching 7 bases. After removal of 2 bases from V and 0 bases from J, the junction contained 13 bases not matched to a gene. The CDR3 spans 18 residues. CDR1 GTSNPN and CDR2 SVGIG come from the germline V gene (reference sequence). DNA of the CDR3: TGTGCCTGGAGTTTGGGTACTAGCGCCATCACCTCCTACAATGAGCAGTTCTTC. Translating gives CAWSLGTSAITSYNEQFF.

This chain connects TRBV15 to TRBJ1-5, with a possible D match to TRBD1 (6 bases). V was clipped by 3 bases and J by 4 bases, with 10 bases between them. The CDR3 length is 14 residues. Germline loops: CDR1 LNHNV, CDR2 YYDKDF (reference sequence). CDR3 sequence (DNA): TGTGCCACCAGCAGTAACGACAGGAATCAGCCCCAGCATTTT. Its translation: CATSSNDRNQPQHF.

V usage is TRBV28 and J usage is TRBJ1-2; the D is unclear. The V gene lost 4 bases and the J gene lost 6 bases, with 9 bases spanning the gap. This CDR3 spans 12 amino acids. Germline CDR1 is MDHEN and CDR2 is SYDVKM. The CDR3 loop is CASSSGYNGYTF. The DNA of the CDR3 is TGTGCCAGCAGTTCCGGTTATAATGGCTACACCTTC.

This clone was observed once. This chain joins TRBV6-5 and TRBJ2-4; 9 bases line up with TRBD1. This CDR3 is 13 amino acids long. With V trimmed by 7 bases and J by 5 bases, 3 bases remained unmatched. The germline V gene has CDR1 MNHEY and CDR2 SVGAGI. CDR3 nucleotides: TGTGCCAGCAACAGACAGGGGGAAAACATTCAGTACTTC. It yields the protein CASNRQGENIQYF.

This clone has only one observation. The rearrangement uses TRBV3-1 (or the pseudogene TRBV3-2) and TRBJ1-5; a weak D match, TRBD1 (5 bases). CDR1 LGHDT and CDR2 YNNKEL come from the germline V gene (reference sequence). The V and J ends lost 2 bases and 2 bases respectively, with 19 bases between them. There are 18 residues in the CDR3. CDR3 region: CASSQSTSYLQGNQPQHF. The CDR3 coding sequence is TGTGCCAGCAGCCAATCAACTTCGTATTTACAGGGCAATCAGCCCCAGCATTTT.

The chain has TRBV3-1 (or the pseudogene TRBV3-2) and TRBJ2-3; D is uncertain. In germline, CDR1 is LGHDT, CDR2 YNNKEL (reference sequence). The CDR3 spans 13 residues. The V end was cut by 2 bases, the J end by 2 bases, with 5 bases between. In DNA, the CDR3 is TGTGCCAGCAGCCAACCTCCCACAGATACGCAGTATTTT. It is translated as CASSQPPTDTQYF.

V gene TRBV7-9 combines with J gene TRBJ2-7, with 7 bases aligning to TRBD2. Germline-derived CDR1 and CDR2 are SEHNR and FQNEAQ (reference sequence). CDR3 size: 12 residues. The V gene end was trimmed by 5 bases and the J gene end by 5 bases; junction bases not matched to a gene: 3. CDR3 sequence reads: CASSPAGDEQYF. In nucleotides, the CDR3 is TGTGCCAGCAGCCCGGCGGGAGACGAGCAGTACTTC.

The gene calls are TRBV30 and TRBJ2-1; 12 positions agree with TRBD1. CDR1 is GTSNPN, CDR2 SVGIG, per germline (reference sequence). V was pared by 3 bases and J by 10 bases, with 16 bases of the junction left unmatched. CDR3 size: 17 residues. This CDR3 is CAWSHIPGTGGPPEQFF. The CDR3 DNA is TGTGCCTGGAGCCACATACCCGGGACAGGGGGCCCCCCGGAGCAGTTCTTC.